These 27 T cell receptor beta chains were all obtained from the same sample, sequenced in a study of OX40 agonist ivuxolimab in advanced cancers. Clones were read by immunoSEQ multiplex PCR, and TCRdb kept only the in-frame ones, dropping some. The sample shows about 73,000 clones, 88% of them seen only once. This sample comprised CD4+ or CD8+ T cells sorted from blood, obtained in a trial of the OX40 agonist ivuxolimab. Source of these receptors: an adult with an advanced solid tumor such as melanoma, head and neck, liver or kidney cancer.

The chain recombines TRBV7-8 with TRBJ2-1; no clear D. Trimming removed 5 bases from V and 4 bases from J, with 3 bases in between. The CDR3 sequence is 11 residues long. The germline gives CDR1 SGHVS, CDR2 FQNEAQ. The CDR3 region has the DNA TGTGCCAGCAGCCGTTACAATGAGCAGTTCTTC. Its translation: CASSRYNEQFF.

The gene calls are TRBV30 and TRBJ2-5; D call uncertain. Trimming left V 3 bases short and J 1 base short, with 3 bases between. The CDR3 consists of 11 residues. CDR1 and CDR2 (germline): GTSNPN, SVGIG (reference sequence). DNA for the CDR3: TGTGCCTGGAGGACCCAAGAGACCCAGTACTTC. Translated, it gives CAWRTQETQYF.

This sequence joins TRBV4-1 and TRBJ2-1; TRBD2 agrees at 9 bases. CDR1 and CDR2 (germline): MGHRA, YSYEKL. The ends lost 0 bases at V and 6 bases at J; junction bases unmatched: 15. This CDR3 has 19 residues. CDR3 DNA sequence: TGCGCCAGCAGCCAAGATCCGCCGGGGGGCGGGGGGGCCGTCAATGAGCAGTTCTTC. Protein product: CASSQDPPGGGGAVNEQFF.

This clone was observed a handful of times. The V gene is TRBV5-1, the J gene TRBJ2-2, with no clear D. The CDR3 totals 13 residues. Germline V CDR1 and CDR2: SGHRS, YFSETQ. Trimming left V 0 bases short and J 6 bases short, with 6 bases between. The CDR3 loop reads CASSLEGSGELFF. CDR3 DNA sequence: TGCGCCAGCAGCTTGGAAGGGTCCGGGGAGCTGTTTTTT. The complete variable domain, with remaining parts taken from reference TRBV5-1 and TRBJ2-2, reads KAGVTQTPRYLIKTRGQQVTLSCSPISGHRSVSWYQQTPGQGLQFLFEYFSETQRNKGNFPGRFSGRQFSNSRSEMNVSTLELGDSALYLCASSLEGSGELFFGEGSRLTVL.

J is TRBJ2-2 and V is TRBV30; 7 bases line up with TRBD1. Germline trimming cut 3 bases from V and 4 bases from J; bases unmatched to any gene: 2. CDR3 length equals 13 residues. Germline loops: CDR1 GTSNPN, CDR2 SVGIG (reference sequence). Here the CDR3 reads CAWSRGSTGELFF. In nucleotides, the CDR3 is TGTGCCTGGAGCAGGGGGAGCACCGGGGAGCTGTTTTTT.

This chain links TRBV5-6 with TRBJ2-1; the D gene could be TRBD1 or TRBD2 (5 bases each). V was shortened by 3 bases and J by 6 bases, with 16 bases between the two germline ends. The CDR3 totals 15 residues. The germline CDR1 and CDR2 sequences are SGHDT and YYEEEE. CDR3 bases: TGTGCCAGCAGCTGGACCGGGACGCTACTCAATGAGCAGTTCTTC. Amino acid sequence: CASSWTGTLLNEQFF.

The chain has TRBV7-9 and TRBJ2-5; D not certain. Trimming shortened V by 1 base and J by 5 bases, and 8 bases separated the two germline ends. This CDR3 has 13 amino acids. Germline V gene lookup returns CDR1 SEHNR and CDR2 FQNEAQ (reference sequence). The DNA for the CDR3 is TGTGCCAGCAGCTTAGGGCCTGAGGAGACCCAGTACTTC. Protein sequence: CASSLGPEETQYF.

V gene TRBV7-2 combines with J gene TRBJ1-3; D may be TRBD1 (5 bases). The V end lost 4 bases, the J end lost 0 bases, and 16 bases lay between the germline ends. CDR3 length: 17 residues. In germline, CDR1 is SGHTA, CDR2 FQGNSA. Here the CDR3 reads CASSSGGSGSSGNTIYF. CDR3 in DNA: TGTGCCAGCAGCTCGGGGGGGTCAGGCAGCTCTGGAAACACCATATATTTT.

Points on this clone: Compared with germline, one end of the junction differs, possibly owing to a read error. The V call is TRBV7-7, the J call TRBJ2-7; D assignment may be TRBD1 or TRBD2 (5 bases each). This CDR3 is 15 amino acids long. CDR1 and CDR2 from the germline V gene are SSHAT and FNYEAQ (reference sequence). The CDR3 sequence: CASSLRDGASYEQYF. In nucleotides, the CDR3 is TGTGCTAGCAGTCTCCGGGACGGAGCTTCCTACGAGCAGTACTTC.

The CDR3: CAISEGGNYGYTF. The CDR3 DNA reads as TGTGCCATCAGTGAAGGTGGGAACTATGGCTACACCTTC. The chain is built from TRBV10-3 and TRBJ1-2; D uncertain. CDR1 ENHRY and CDR2 SYGVKD come from the germline V gene. Trimming took 3 bases from V and 2 from J, leaving 7 bases between them. The CDR3 is 13 residues long.

This clone was counted a single time. At one end, the junction sequence differs from germline, possibly due to a read error. J is TRBJ2-5 and V is TRBV7-7; the D is unclear. Germline-derived CDR1 and CDR2 are SSHAT and FNYEAQ (reference sequence). The CDR3 is 13 residues long. CDR3: CASSFQSLETQYF. As DNA, the CDR3 is TGTGCTAGCAGCTTTCAATCCTTGGAGACCCAGTACTTC.

The rearrangement joins TRBV6-6 to TRBJ1-1; no definite D call. Germline CDR1 reads MNHNY; CDR2 reads SVGAGI (reference sequence). This CDR3 has 11 residues. V lost 7 bases and J 11 bases, leaving 14 bases between the germline ends. CDR3 in DNA: TGTGCCAGCACCCTCCCCCCCGGTGCTTTCTTT. Protein product: CASTLPPGAFF.

This sequence joins TRBV5-1 and TRBJ1-4; the D is unclear. The CDR3 spans 13 residues. V gave up 4 bases and J gave up 6 bases, with 10 bases separating them. CDR1 and CDR2 from the germline V gene are SGHRS and YFSETQ. The CDR3 bases are TGCGCCAGCAGCCCCGGCGGGGATGAAAAACTGTTTTTT. The encoded protein is CASSPGGDEKLFF.

This sequence joins TRBV5-5 and TRBJ1-1; the match to TRBD1 covers 9 bases. The trim removed 0 bases at V and 5 bases at J, leaving 8 bases unmatched. Germline V lookup: CDR1 SGHKS, CDR2 YYEKEE (reference sequence). This CDR3 has 16 residues. Written as DNA, the CDR3 is TGTGCCAGCAGCTTGGGTGCACAGGGGGCGCGGACTGAAGCTTTCTTT. Translation: CASSLGAQGARTEAFF.

This chain joins TRBV5-6 and TRBJ1-2; the D gene is possibly TRBD1 (5 bases). The germline gives CDR1 SGHDT, CDR2 YYEEEE. V was clipped by 1 base and J by 4 bases, with 17 bases between them. This CDR3 is built from 16 residues. CDR3 in amino acids: CASSLRGRPPVYGYTF. As DNA, the CDR3 is TGTGCCAGCAGCTTGAGGGGCCGACCACCGGTCTATGGCTACACCTTC. The whole variable domain, filled in from reference TRBV5-6 and TRBJ1-2, reads DAGVTQSPTHLIKTRGQQVTLRCSPKSGHDTVSWYQQALGQGPQFIFQYYEEEERQRGNFPDRFSGHQFPNYSSELNVNALLLGDSALYLCASSLRGRPPVYGYTFGSGTRLTVV.

The chain is built from TRBV6-6 and TRBJ1-6; 7 bases match TRBD1. This CDR3 is built from 15 residues. V lost 6 bases and J lost 7; bases outside the gene matches: 9. The V gene's germline CDR1 is MNHNY and CDR2 SVGAGI (reference sequence). CDR3 in amino acids: CASRATGRVNSPLHF. CDR3 in DNA: TGTGCCAGCAGGGCGACAGGGCGAGTAAATTCACCCCTCCACTTT.

CDR3 sequence reads: CAWSGPIPNQPQHF. CDR3 in DNA: TGTGCCTGGAGTGGACCTATTCCCAATCAGCCCCAGCATTTT. The gene calls are TRBV30 and TRBJ1-5; D call uncertain. From germline, CDR1 is GTSNPN and CDR2 SVGIG (reference sequence). Trimming took off 1 base at V and 3 bases at J, with 10 bases between the two ends. CDR3 length: 14 residues.

The chain is built from TRBV28 and TRBJ2-3; perhaps TRBD1 as D (6 bases). In germline, CDR1 is MDHEN, CDR2 SYDVKM. The V end was cut by 3 bases, the J end by 7 bases, with 23 bases between. The CDR3 totals 17 residues. In DNA form, the CDR3 reads TGTGCCAGCAGTTTGGGATGGGGACAAATAGGGGTGAATACGCAGTATTTT. The encoded protein is CASSLGWGQIGVNTQYF.

This clone was seen a single time. The chain is built from TRBV6-5 and TRBJ2-5; D possibly corresponds to TRBD2 (6 bases). This CDR3 has 14 residues. Trimming pared 0 bases from V and 7 bases from J, leaving 12 bases between. Germline V gene sequence: CDR1 MNHEY, CDR2 SVGAGI. CDR3: CASSYSSTGGTQYF. The CDR3 DNA follows: TGTGCCAGCAGTTACTCGAGTACCGGGGGGACCCAGTACTTC.

The rearrangement joins TRBV18 to TRBJ2-2; a weak D match, TRBD1 (6 bases). With 4 bases removed from V and 5 bases from J, the gap between germline ends came to 23 bases. CDR3 length: 18 residues. Germline assignment: CDR1 KGHSH and CDR2 LQKENI. The CDR3 DNA follows: TGTGCCAGCTCACTAAGCCTCGGACAGCTCTCGGGAACCGGGGAGCTGTTTTTT. Amino acids: CASSLSLGQLSGTGELFF.

This chain uses TRBV6-5 with TRBJ1-4, with D possibly TRBD1 on 5 matching bases. Germline CDR1 MNHEY, CDR2 SVGAGI. Between the trimmed V and J ends, which lost 7 bases and 7 bases, there was a span of 13 bases. The length of the CDR3 is 13 residues. The CDR3 coding sequence is TGTGCCAGCAAGAGTCCCGACAGTGAAAAACTGTTTTTT. Its translation: CASKSPDSEKLFF.

This clone appeared a single time. The rearrangement joins TRBV9 to TRBJ1-3; D remains ambiguous. Deletions cut 2 bases from V and 7 bases from J, with 7 bases between. CDR3 length equals 12 residues. Germline V lookup: CDR1 SGDLS, CDR2 YYNGEE. The CDR3 bases are TGTGCCAGCAGCGTCCCGCCCAACACCATATATTTT. This sequence encodes CASSVPPNTIYF.

The V call is TRBV6-5, the J call TRBJ2-7, with a weak D call TRBD2 (6 bases). Deletions cut 8 bases from V and 2 bases from J, with 10 bases between. This CDR3 is 12 amino acids long. CDR1 MNHEY and CDR2 SVGAGI come from the germline V gene. CDR3 nucleotide sequence: TGTGCCAGCTCCCGGGAGCCCTACGAGCAGTACTTC. Translation gives CASSREPYEQYF.

This chain uses TRBV10-2 with TRBJ1-2; the D is unclear. This CDR3 is 15 amino acids long. Germline assignment: CDR1 WSHSY and CDR2 SAAADI. V was cut by 3 bases and J by 7 bases, with 18 bases left in between. CDR3 amino acids: CASSEFDRPIGGYTF. In nucleotides, the CDR3 is TGCGCCAGCAGTGAATTTGACCGACCTATTGGTGGCTACACCTTC.

The rearrangement joins TRBV7-9 to TRBJ2-6; 8 bases are a match to TRBD1. The CDR3 has 14 residues. The V and J ends lost 5 bases and 3 bases, in that order; junction bases with no gene match: 0. In germline, CDR1 is SEHNR, CDR2 FQNEAQ (reference sequence). The CDR3 nucleotides read TGTGCCAGCAGCGGGACAGGTGGGGCCAACGTCCTGACTTTC. Translation: CASSGTGGANVLTF.

This chain connects TRBV7-9 to TRBJ2-5, with 7 bases aligning to TRBD2. CDR3 length equals 13 residues. V lost 1 base and J lost 11; bases outside the gene matches: 7. Germline V gene data show CDR1 as SEHNR and CDR2 as FQNEAQ (reference sequence). The CDR3 region has the DNA TGTGCCAGCAGCTTAGGGGAGCTGCGGGAGCAGTACTTC. Its protein is CASSLGELREQYF.

This clone has just a few counts. The J gene is TRBJ1-1, the V gene TRBV29-1; D gene unclear. The CDR3 length is 10 residues. CDR1 SQVTM and CDR2 ANQGSEA come from the germline V gene. V was clipped by 7 bases and J by 8 bases, with 11 bases between them. Here the CDR3 reads CSAHTPEAFF. CDR3 DNA: TGCAGCGCCCACACACCCGAAGCTTTCTTT.